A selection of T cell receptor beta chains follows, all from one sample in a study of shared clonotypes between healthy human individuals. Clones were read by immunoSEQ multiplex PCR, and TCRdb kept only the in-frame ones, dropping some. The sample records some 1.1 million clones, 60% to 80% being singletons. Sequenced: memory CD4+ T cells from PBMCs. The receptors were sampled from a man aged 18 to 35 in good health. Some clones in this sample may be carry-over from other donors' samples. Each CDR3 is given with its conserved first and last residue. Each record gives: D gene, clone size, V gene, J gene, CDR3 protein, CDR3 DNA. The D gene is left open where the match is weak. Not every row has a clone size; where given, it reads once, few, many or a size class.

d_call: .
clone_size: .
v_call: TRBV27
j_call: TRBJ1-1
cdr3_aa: CASRREDRGSWAEAFF
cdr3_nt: TGTGCCAGCAGACGGGAGGATAGGGGCTCGTGGGCTGAAGCTTTCTTT

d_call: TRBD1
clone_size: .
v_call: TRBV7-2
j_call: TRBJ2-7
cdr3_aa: CASSLSDRVHEQYF
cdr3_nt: TGTGCCAGCAGCTTATCAGACAGGGTCCACGAGCAGTACTTC

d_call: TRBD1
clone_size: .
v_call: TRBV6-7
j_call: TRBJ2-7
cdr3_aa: CASSYSTTGDAWAYEQYF
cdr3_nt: TGTGCCAGCAGTTACTCGACCACAGGGGACGCTTGGGCCTACGAGCAGTACTTC

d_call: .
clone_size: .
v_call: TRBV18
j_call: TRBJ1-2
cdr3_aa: CASSPMAQTITNYGYTF
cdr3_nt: TGTGCCAGCTCACCAATGGCTCAGACCATTACAAACTATGGCTACACCTTC

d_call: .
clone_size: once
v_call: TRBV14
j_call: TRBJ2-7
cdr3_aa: CASSQIRHSGTTLMSSSYEQYF
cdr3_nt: TGTGCCAGCAGCCAAATCCGGCACTCCGGGACAACTCTTATGTCAAGCTCCTACGAGCAGTACTTC

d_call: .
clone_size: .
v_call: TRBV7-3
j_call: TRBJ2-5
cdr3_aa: CASSPTQRETQYF
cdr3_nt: TGTGCCAGCAGCCCAACTCAGAGAGAGACCCAGTACTTC

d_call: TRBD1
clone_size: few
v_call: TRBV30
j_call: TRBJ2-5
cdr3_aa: CAWSPRDRAPQETQYF
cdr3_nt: TGTGCCTGGAGTCCAAGGGACAGGGCCCCCCAAGAGACCCAGTACTTC

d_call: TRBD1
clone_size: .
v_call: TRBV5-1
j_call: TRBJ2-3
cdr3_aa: CASSLGQGVTDTQYF
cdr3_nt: TGCGCCAGCAGCTTAGGACAGGGGGTAACAGATACGCAGTATTTT

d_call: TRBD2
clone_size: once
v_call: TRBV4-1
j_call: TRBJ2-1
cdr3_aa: CASSQVGVGAGGNEQFF
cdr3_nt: TGCGCCAGCAGCCAAGTGGGTGTTGGAGCGGGAGGCAATGAGCAGTTCTTC

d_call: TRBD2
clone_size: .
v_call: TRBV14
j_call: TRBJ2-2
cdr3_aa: CASSRNTGTSTGELFF
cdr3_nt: TGTGCCAGCAGCCGCAATACCGGGACTAGCACCGGGGAGCTGTTTTTT

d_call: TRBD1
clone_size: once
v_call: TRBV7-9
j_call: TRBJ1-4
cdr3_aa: CASSFNTGGAGWTNEKLFF
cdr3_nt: TGTGCCAGCAGCTTTAACACAGGGGGCGCGGGCTGGACTAATGAAAAACTGTTTTTT

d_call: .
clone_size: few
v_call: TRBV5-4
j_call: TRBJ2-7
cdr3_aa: CASSPPGAGTYEQYF
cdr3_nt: TGTGCCAGCAGCCCCCCCGGGGCAGGCACCTACGAGCAGTACTTC

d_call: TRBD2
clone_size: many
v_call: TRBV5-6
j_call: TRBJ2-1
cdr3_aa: CASSLEGSGGTNEQFF
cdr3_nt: TGTGCCAGCAGCTTGGAGGGTAGCGGGGGGACCAATGAGCAGTTCTTC

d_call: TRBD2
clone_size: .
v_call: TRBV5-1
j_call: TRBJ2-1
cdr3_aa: CASSLGGLAGNEQFF
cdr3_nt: TGCGCCAGCAGCTTGGGGGGACTAGCGGGAAATGAGCAGTTCTTC

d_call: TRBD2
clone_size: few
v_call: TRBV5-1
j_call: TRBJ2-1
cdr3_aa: CASSGLAGGPNEQFF
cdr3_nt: TGCGCCAGCAGCGGTCTAGCGGGAGGACCCAATGAGCAGTTCTTC

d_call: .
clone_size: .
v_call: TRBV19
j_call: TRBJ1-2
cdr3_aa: CASSYLTDGYTF
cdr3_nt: TGTGCCAGTAGTTACTTGACGGATGGCTACACCTTC

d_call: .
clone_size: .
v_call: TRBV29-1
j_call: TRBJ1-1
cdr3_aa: CSVSGGRDTEAFF
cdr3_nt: TGCAGCGTATCGGGAGGGAGGGACACTGAAGCTTTCTTT

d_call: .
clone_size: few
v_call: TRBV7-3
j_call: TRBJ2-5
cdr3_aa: CASSLMGGKETQYF
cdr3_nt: TGTGCCAGCAGCTTAATGGGGGGCAAAGAGACCCAGTACTTC

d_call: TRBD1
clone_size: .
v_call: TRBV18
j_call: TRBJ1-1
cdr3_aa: CASSPGQGSFGFF
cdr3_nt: TGTGCCAGCTCACCGGGACAGGGGTCGTTTGGTTTCTTT

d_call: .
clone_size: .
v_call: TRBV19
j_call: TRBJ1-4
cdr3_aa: CASPQQRVANEKLFF
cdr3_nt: TGTGCCAGCCCCCAGCAGAGGGTGGCTAATGAAAAACTGTTTTTT